Below, one TCR beta chain is given with its context. The antigen is undetermined. The V end lost 8 bases, the J end lost 4 bases, and 20 bases lay between the germline ends. The CDR3 is 15 residues long. CDR1 is LNHDA, CDR2 SQIVND, per germline (reference sequence). These data originate in a study of TIL therapy for anti-PD-1-resistant metastatic lung cancer. On the study more broadly: Median tumor mutation burden was under 1.9 mutations per megabase.

Points from the study as a whole: Patients were highly selected, enriched for treatment-naive, never-smoker and oncogene-addicted cases.

The time point is: pre-treatment sample, taken before nivolumab and TIL therapy. The libraries were made with immunoSEQ v3. Libraries were sequenced to 2 million to 2.5 million read pairs (survey) or roughly 5-6 million (deep). Sequenced by immunoSEQ multiplex PCR; TCRdb stores in-frame clones only, minus some. The sample includes 60,000 or so clones, about two thirds of them seen just once. The TCR originated in a person aged 25-79 years with non-small cell lung cancer. This specimen was blood, taken at baseline. The chain links TRBV19 to TRBJ1-1, with D maybe TRBD1 (6 bases). The CDR3 region has the DNA TGTGCCAGTGCTACAGGGAAGGGTGCGGTCACTGAAGCTTTCTTT. Its protein product is CASATGKGAVTEAFF.